The rows below give T cell receptor beta chains drawn from one sample of a study of cytomegalovirus exposure and HLA in healthy donors. TCRdb's table, derived via immunoSEQ multiplex PCR, lists solely in-frame clones and lacks some. The data contain approximately 230,000 clones, roughly 87% of them singletons. The material sequenced was PBMCs. These receptors originate from a man aged 18 to 29 in good health and CMV-seropositive. The CDR3 runs from the conserved cysteine through the conserved F or W. The order of the fields is D gene, J gene, clone size, V gene, CDR3 protein, CDR3 DNA. D genes are given only for firm matches. Rows may omit the clone size; those that give it use once, few, many or a size class.

. | TRBJ1-5 | . | TRBV6-1 | CASSEAGGLNQPQHF | TGTGCCAGCAGTGAAGCAGGAGGCTTAAATCAGCCCCAGCATTTT
. | TRBJ1-3 | once | TRBV7-6 | CASSLELGNTIYF | TGTGCCAGCAGCTTAGAGCTTGGAAACACCATATATTTT
TRBD2 | TRBJ2-1 | . | TRBV13 | CASSLTSGYNEQFF | TGTGCCAGCAGCTTGACTAGCGGATACAATGAGCAGTTCTTC
. | TRBJ2-7 | . | TRBV28 | CASSLSPARSSHEQYF | TGTGCCAGCAGTTTATCCCCGGCCCGTAGTTCTCACGAGCAGTACTTC
. | TRBJ1-2 | . | TRBV28 | CASSVLGLVYGYTF | TGTGCCAGCAGCGTATTGGGACTGGTCTATGGCTACACCTTC
. | TRBJ1-4 | . | TRBV15 | CATSRGREETNEKLFF | TGTGCCACCAGCAGAGGTCGTGAAGAAACTAATGAAAAACTGTTTTTT
. | TRBJ1-1 | once | TRBV5-1 | CASSEPGPNTEAFF | TGCGCCAGCAGCGAACCGGGACCGAACACTGAAGCTTTCTTT
. | TRBJ2-7 | once | TRBV5-1 | CASSFRSGPTMSYEQYF | TGCGCCAGCAGCTTTCGGTCTGGGCCTACTATGTCCTACGAGCAGTACTTC
TRBD2 | TRBJ2-3 | . | TRBV5-1 | CASSLGTSGRSRDTQYF | TGCGCCAGCAGCCTAGGGACTAGCGGGAGGTCGCGGGATACGCAGTATTTT
. | TRBJ1-4 | once | TRBV9 | CASSALTGGSNEKLFF | TGTGCCAGCAGCGCCCTTACGGGGGGGAGTAATGAAAAACTGTTTTTT
. | TRBJ2-7 | . | TRBV9 | CASSVGLASNYEQYF | TGTGCCAGCAGCGTAGGTCTAGCGTCGAACTACGAGCAGTACTTC
. | TRBJ2-3 | . | TRBV10-2 | CASTSRDTDTQYF | TGCGCCAGCACATCGAGGGATACAGATACGCAGTATTTT
TRBD2 | TRBJ2-7 | . | TRBV6-6 | CASSPAGAGFEQYF | TGTGCCAGCAGTCCAGCGGGAGCCGGGTTCGAGCAGTACTTC
. | TRBJ2-3 | once | TRBV9 | CASSVGSGDTQYF | TGTGCCAGCAGCGTAGGCTCAGGTGATACGCAGTATTTT
TRBD1 | TRBJ1-2 | . | TRBV10-3 | CAISVWTGSISGNYGYTF | TGTGCCATCAGTGTGTGGACAGGGTCTATAAGCGGTAACTATGGCTACACCTTC
. | TRBJ1-1 | few | TRBV28 | CASSINLWGNTEAFF | TGTGCCAGCAGCATTAACTTATGGGGGAACACTGAAGCTTTCTTT
TRBD1 | TRBJ2-5 | once | TRBV6-1 | CASRQGQGIQETQYF | TGTGCCAGCAGGCAGGGACAGGGGATTCAAGAGACCCAGTACTTC